This T cell receptor (beta chain) appears in the sequencing data of a study of identical twins. Germline V lookup: CDR1 DFQATT, CDR2 SNEGSKA (reference sequence). CDR3 length: 15 residues. V was shortened by 6 bases and J by 1 base, with 18 bases between the two germline ends. Study-wide results and caveats: Cord blood's abundant beta clonotypes had fewer insertions, unlike memory repertoires.

A universal primer site arose from template switching, and cDNA bore unique molecular identifiers. TCRdb used MiXCR to reprocess the 5' RACE reads, holding one entry per CDR3 protein. The sample yields 550,000 to 700,000 distinct CDR3 sequences, around 20% seen once. This clonotype has only a few counts. Its specificity is unknown. This sample also appeared in a second study, on T cells expressing NK-cell markers. Per that paper: Of the CD8+ T cells in six donors, roughly 1.0-7.5% belonged to dominant NKG2C+ clonotypes.

The chain carries TRBV20-1 and TRBJ2-5; D may match TRBD1 or TRBD2 (6 bases each). The sample taken for sequencing was PBMCs. The clonotype originates from a woman between 18 and 29 years old in good health. Here the CDR3 reads CSARGLFAIQETQYF. CDR3 nucleotide sequence: TGCAGTGCCCGGGGGCTTTTCGCAATCCAAGAGACCCAGTACTTC.